The 17 T cell receptor beta chains given below trace back to one sample, sequenced in a study of ipilimumab plus nivolumab after autologous stem cell transplantation (dated by TCRdb to the early 2020s). Library preparation was by the immunoSEQ multiplex PCR assay. Held by TCRdb, this immuneACCESS table contains in-frame sequences only and omits some clones. Under half of the omission traces to an unresolved V gene where checked; the cause of the rest is unknown. The table for this sample lists more than 20,000 clones; just over 75% of them were counted only once. Clones ranked in the top ten supply around 18% of the sample. The sample was PBMCs, taken in a trial of ipilimumab plus nivolumab as post-transplant consolidation. Source of these receptors: a male donor with diffuse large B-cell lymphoma.

V and J are TRBV6-5 and TRBJ2-5, with 8 bases aligning to TRBD1. This CDR3 contains 14 residues. V trimming: 6 bases; J trimming: 4 bases; junction bases outside the gene matches: 7. The V gene's germline CDR1 is MNHEY and CDR2 SVGAGI. The CDR3: CASRSGQVGETQYF. The CDR3, as DNA: TGTGCCAGCAGATCGGGACAGGTCGGAGAGACCCAGTACTTC.

The chain has TRBV19 and TRBJ2-7; 7 bases align to TRBD2. Germline V lookup: CDR1 LNHDA, CDR2 SQIVND (reference sequence). This CDR3 has 14 residues. V trimming: 5 bases; J trimming: 8 bases; junction bases outside the gene matches: 12. This CDR3 is CASSFPGLSPKQYF. The DNA for the CDR3 is TGTGCCAGTAGTTTCCCGGGACTAAGCCCTAAGCAGTACTTC.

In nucleotides, the CDR3 is TGTGCCAGCAGCTTAGATATGGGGGCTGAAGCTTTCTTT. It specifies CASSLDMGAEAFF. The genes are TRBV7-2 and TRBJ1-1, with D tentatively TRBD1 (5 bases). From germline, CDR1 is SGHTA and CDR2 FQGNSA. Trimming took off 1 base at V and 6 bases at J, with 9 bases between the two ends. The CDR3 sequence is 13 residues long.

CDR3 region: CASSTRDFTDYEQYF. CDR3 DNA: TGTGCCAGCAGTACTAGGGACTTTACTGACTACGAGCAGTACTTC. The chain carries TRBV27 and TRBJ2-7, with D tentatively TRBD2 (6 bases). Germline V gene sequence: CDR1 MNHEY, CDR2 SMNVEV (reference sequence). This CDR3 comprises 15 residues. The V gene lost 5 bases and the J gene lost 3 bases, with 17 bases spanning the gap.

The rearrangement links TRBV11-2 to TRBJ2-7; no firm D call. The CDR3 totals 15 residues. V gave up 5 bases and J gave up 2 bases, with 16 bases separating them. CDR1 and CDR2 (germline): SGHAT, FQNNGV. The CDR3 bases are TGTGCCAGCAGCACGTACGCCGGAAAAGCCTACGAGCAGTACTTC. As protein: CASSTYAGKAYEQYF. The entire variable domain, with the rest obtained from reference TRBV11-2 and TRBJ2-7, is as follows: EAGVAQSPRYKIIEKRQSVAFWCNPISGHATLYWYQQILGQGPKLLIQFQNNGVVDDSQLPKDRFSAERLKGVDSTLKIQPAKLEDSAVYLCASSTYAGKAYEQYFGPGTRLTVT.

This chain joins TRBV5-1 and TRBJ2-1; no definite D call. The germline V and J ends were trimmed by 6 bases and 4 bases, with 11 bases remaining between them. CDR1 is SGHRS, CDR2 YFSETQ, per germline. CDR3 length equals 13 residues. CDR3 residues: CASNSLGYNEQFF. As DNA, the CDR3 is TGCGCCAGCAACTCTCTTGGGTACAATGAGCAGTTCTTC.

The chain is built from TRBV7-8 and TRBJ2-5; D unresolved. Between the trimmed V and J ends, which lost 5 bases and 5 bases, there was a span of 9 bases. CDR3 size: 12 residues. CDR1 and CDR2 (germline): SGHVS, FQNEAQ. CDR3 region: CASSQSGETQYF. CDR3 coding DNA: TGTGCCAGCAGCCAAAGTGGGGAGACCCAGTACTTC.

This chain joins TRBV6-5 and TRBJ2-3; D call uncertain. Germline CDR1 and CDR2: MNHEY and SVGAGI. This CDR3 region has 16 residues. Between the trimmed V and J ends, which lost 4 bases and 3 bases, there was a span of 17 bases. CDR3 residues: CASSWVRSFGTDTQYF. The CDR3, as DNA: TGTGCCAGCAGTTGGGTCAGGTCGTTTGGAACAGATACGCAGTATTTT.

This sequence joins TRBV2 and TRBJ2-2, with D perhaps TRBD2 (5 bases). In germline, CDR1 is SNHLY, CDR2 FYNNEI. Trimming cost V 6 bases and J 3 bases, with 11 bases left between them. This CDR3 region has 14 residues. CDR3 residues: CASRVGVDTGELFF. CDR3 DNA sequence: TGTGCCAGCAGGGTCGGGGTCGACACCGGGGAGCTGTTTTTT.

This chain connects TRBV6-1 to TRBJ2-1; D is possibly TRBD1 (7 bases). Germline CDR1 and CDR2: MNHNS and SASEGT. The V and J ends lost 7 bases and 3 bases respectively, with 16 bases between them. The CDR3 runs to 15 residues. CDR3 region: CASILLQGGYNEQFF. The CDR3 DNA reads TGTGCCAGCATCCTGCTTCAGGGGGGCTACAATGAGCAGTTCTTC.

The chain combines TRBV7-9 with TRBJ2-3; 9 positions match TRBD2. V lost 5 bases to trimming and J lost 2 bases; unmatched junction nucleotides: 5. Germline assignment: CDR1 SEHNR and CDR2 FQNEAQ (reference sequence). The CDR3 is 15 residues long. CDR3 DNA sequence: TGTGCCAGCAGCCCCCTAGCGGGGAACACAGATACGCAGTATTTT. This encodes CASSPLAGNTDTQYF.

This chain joins TRBV9 and TRBJ1-1, with a possible D match to TRBD1 (6 bases). Trimming stripped 7 bases from V and 4 bases from J, with 17 bases between. CDR3 length: 14 amino acids. Germline V gene data show CDR1 as SGDLS and CDR2 as YYNGEE. The CDR3 DNA reads as TGTGCCAGCCAACCGGGACAACCTGTCACTGAAGCTTTCTTT. Translating it yields CASQPGQPVTEAFF.

V gene TRBV21-1 combines with J gene TRBJ2-5; the tabulated D call, TRBD2, remains unverified against the DNA. The J call is uncertain, as TRBJ2-7 better fits the DNA end. TRBV21-1 constitutes a pseudogene. The CDR3 extends over 11 amino acids. CDR3 sequence: CASSKAYEQYF. CDR3 coding DNA: TGTGCCAGCAGCAAAGCCTACGAGCAGTACTTC.

The chain combines TRBV7-2 with TRBJ2-3; TRBD1 matches at 8 bases. Germline CDR1 SGHTA, CDR2 FQGNSA. The CDR3 has 13 amino acids. Trimming removed 4 bases from V and 8 bases from J; junction bases left unmatched: 5. CDR3 sequence (DNA): TGTGCCAGCAGCTCGACAGGGGACGGTACGCAGTATTTT. Protein: CASSSTGDGTQYF. The variable domain in full, completed from reference TRBV7-2 and TRBJ2-3, reads GAGVSQSPSNKVTEKGKDVELRCDPISGHTALYWYRQSLGQGLEFLIYFQGNSAPDKSGLPSDRFSAERTGGSVSTLTIQRTQQEDSAVYLCASSSTGDGTQYFGPGTRLTVL.

The chain carries TRBV7-9 and TRBJ2-2; D is perhaps TRBD2 (6 bases). Deletions cut 6 bases from V and 1 base from J, with 12 bases between. The CDR3 extends over 15 amino acids. Germline loops: CDR1 SEHNR, CDR2 FQNEAQ (reference sequence). CDR3 DNA sequence: TGTGCCAGCAGGCTAGGGACTGGGAACACCGGGGAGCTGTTTTTT. This translates into CASRLGTGNTGELFF.

The chain has TRBV19 and TRBJ2-3, with D tentatively TRBD1 (5 bases). Germline assignment: CDR1 LNHDA and CDR2 SQIVND (reference sequence). The ends were cut back, 5 bases at V and 0 bases at J, with 12 bases in the middle. CDR3 length: 15 residues. CDR3 residues: CASSARQLSTDTQYF. The CDR3 DNA reads TGTGCCAGTAGTGCGAGACAGCTTAGCACAGATACGCAGTATTTT.

This clone has a single count. The rearrangement uses TRBV28 and TRBJ1-2; no clear D. The germline V gene encodes CDR1 MDHEN and CDR2 SYDVKM. This CDR3 has 13 residues. The V gene lost 3 bases and the J gene lost 2 bases, with 7 bases spanning the gap. The DNA of the CDR3 is TGTGCCAGCAGTTTTACCCCCAACTATGGCTACACCTTC. Amino acids: CASSFTPNYGYTF.